The clone carrying this TCR beta chain was seen a few times. What it recognizes is unknown. In each case, RNA was isolated and then reverse transcribed into cDNA as the sequencing template. Clones were sequenced by immunoSEQ multiplex PCR, and TCRdb holds only the in-frame ones, with some missing. The table has around 200,000 clones, about 48% seen once; the top ten hold 10% to 14%. Germline CDR1 SNHLY, CDR2 FYNNEI. This CDR3 has 16 amino acids. V lost 7 bases, J lost 1 base, and 14 bases lay in between. Treatment in this sample: oral pan-JAK inhibitor, 5-10 mg twice daily. This specimen belongs to a study of CD8+ T cells in alopecia areata. Findings and limits, study-wide: Lesional scalp, especially alopecia totalis/universalis, showed higher clonality than normal scalp.

The gene calls are TRBV2 and TRBJ2-6, with D maybe TRBD1 (6 bases). This TCR was recovered from a human donor with alopecia areata. The sequencing here drew on CD8+ T cells sorted from blood, taken at week 24, from a patient treated with tofacitinib. The CDR3 reads CASIGGIVSGANVLTF. CDR3 in DNA: TGTGCCAGCATAGGGGGAATAGTTTCTGGGGCCAACGTCCTGACTTTC.